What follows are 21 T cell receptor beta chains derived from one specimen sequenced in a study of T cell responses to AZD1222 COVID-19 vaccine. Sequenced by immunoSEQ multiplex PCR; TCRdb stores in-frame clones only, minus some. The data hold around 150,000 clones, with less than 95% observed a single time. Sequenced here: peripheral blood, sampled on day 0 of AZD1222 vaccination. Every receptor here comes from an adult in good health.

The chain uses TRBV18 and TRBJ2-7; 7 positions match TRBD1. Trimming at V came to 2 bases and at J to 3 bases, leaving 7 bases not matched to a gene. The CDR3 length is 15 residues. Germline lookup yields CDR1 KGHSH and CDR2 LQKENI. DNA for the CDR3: TGTGCCAGCTCACCATATCCGACAGGGAACTACGAGCAGTACGTC. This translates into CASSPYPTGNYEQYV.

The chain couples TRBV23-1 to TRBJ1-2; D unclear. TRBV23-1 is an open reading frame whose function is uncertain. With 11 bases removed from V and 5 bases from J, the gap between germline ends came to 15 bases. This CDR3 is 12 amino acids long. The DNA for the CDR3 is TGCGCCCGTGCCTCAATCGGGTATGGCTACACCTTC. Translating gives CARASIGYGYTF.

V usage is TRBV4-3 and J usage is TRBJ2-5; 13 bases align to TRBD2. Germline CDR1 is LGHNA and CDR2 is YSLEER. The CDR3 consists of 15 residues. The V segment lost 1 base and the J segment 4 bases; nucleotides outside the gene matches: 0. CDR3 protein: CASSQGTSGRETQYF. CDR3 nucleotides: TGCGCCAGCAGCCAAGGGACTAGCGGGAGAGAGACCCAGTACTTC.

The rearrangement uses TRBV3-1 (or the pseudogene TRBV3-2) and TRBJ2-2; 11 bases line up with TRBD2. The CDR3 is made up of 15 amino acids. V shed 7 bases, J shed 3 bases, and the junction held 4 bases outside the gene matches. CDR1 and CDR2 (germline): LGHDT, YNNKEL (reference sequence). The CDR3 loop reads CASNLAGGDTGELFF. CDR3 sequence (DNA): TGTGCCAGCAACCTAGCGGGAGGTGACACCGGGGAGCTGTTTTTT.

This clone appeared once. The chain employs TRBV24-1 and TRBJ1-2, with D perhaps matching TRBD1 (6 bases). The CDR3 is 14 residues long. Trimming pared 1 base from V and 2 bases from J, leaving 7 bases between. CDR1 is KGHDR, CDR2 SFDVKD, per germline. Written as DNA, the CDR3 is TGTGCCACCAGTGATTTCGGGACAAACTATGGCTACACCTTC. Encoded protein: CATSDFGTNYGYTF.

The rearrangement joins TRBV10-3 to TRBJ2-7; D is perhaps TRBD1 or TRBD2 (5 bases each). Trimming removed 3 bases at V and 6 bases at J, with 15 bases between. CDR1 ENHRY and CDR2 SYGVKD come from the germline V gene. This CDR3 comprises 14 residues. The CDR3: CAISEGGWGGEQYV. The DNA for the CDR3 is TGTGCCATCAGTGAAGGCGGGTGGGGCGGCGAGCAGTACGTC.

The CDR3 region has the DNA TGTGCCTGGACTGGTTACGCTTCCCTATACACCGGGGAGCTGTTTTTT. This translates into CAWTGYASLYTGELFF. The chain couples TRBV30 to TRBJ2-2, with no clear D. The germline V and J ends were trimmed by 4 bases and 3 bases, with 18 bases remaining between them. Germline CDR1 reads GTSNPN; CDR2 reads SVGIG (reference sequence). This CDR3 is 16 amino acids long.

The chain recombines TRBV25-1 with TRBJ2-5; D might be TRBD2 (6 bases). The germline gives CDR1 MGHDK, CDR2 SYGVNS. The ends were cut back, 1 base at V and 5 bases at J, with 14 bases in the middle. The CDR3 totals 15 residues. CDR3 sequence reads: CASSEFGSGRETQYF. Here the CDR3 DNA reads TGTGCCAGCAGTGAATTCGGGAGTGGGAGGGAGACCCAGTACTTC.

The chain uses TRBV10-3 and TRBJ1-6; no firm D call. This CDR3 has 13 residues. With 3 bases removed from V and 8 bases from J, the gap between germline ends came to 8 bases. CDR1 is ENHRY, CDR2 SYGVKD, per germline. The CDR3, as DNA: TGTGCCATCAGTGAATTGGGTTATTCACCCCTCCACTTT. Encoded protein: CAISELGYSPLHF.

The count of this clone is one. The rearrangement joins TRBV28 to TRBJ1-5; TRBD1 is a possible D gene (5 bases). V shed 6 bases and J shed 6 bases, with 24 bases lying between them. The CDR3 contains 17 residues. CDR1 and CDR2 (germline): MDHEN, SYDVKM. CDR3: CASSRAWRGSGSQPQHF. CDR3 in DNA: TGTGCCAGCAGCCGAGCGTGGCGGGGGTCAGGGTCTCAGCCCCAGCATTTT.

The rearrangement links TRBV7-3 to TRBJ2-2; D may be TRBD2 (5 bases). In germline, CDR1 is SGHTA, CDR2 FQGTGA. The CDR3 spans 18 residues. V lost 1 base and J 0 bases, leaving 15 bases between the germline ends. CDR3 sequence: CASSLRGKEGANTGELFF. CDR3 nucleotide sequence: TGTGCCAGCAGCTTAAGAGGGAAAGAGGGAGCGAACACCGGGGAGCTGTTTTTT.

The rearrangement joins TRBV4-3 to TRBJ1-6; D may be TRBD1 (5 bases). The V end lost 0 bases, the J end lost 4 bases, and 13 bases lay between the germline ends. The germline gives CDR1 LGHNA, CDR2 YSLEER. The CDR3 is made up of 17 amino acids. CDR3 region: CASSQDRGGVYNSPLHF. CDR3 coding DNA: TGCGCCAGCAGCCAAGATCGGGGGGGGGTTTATAATTCACCCCTCCACTTT.

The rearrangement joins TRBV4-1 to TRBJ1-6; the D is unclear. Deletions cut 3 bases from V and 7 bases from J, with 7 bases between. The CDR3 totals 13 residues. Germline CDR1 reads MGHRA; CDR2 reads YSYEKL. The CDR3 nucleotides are TGCGCCAGCAGCCAGGCAATGAATTCACCCCTCCACTTT. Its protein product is CASSQAMNSPLHF.

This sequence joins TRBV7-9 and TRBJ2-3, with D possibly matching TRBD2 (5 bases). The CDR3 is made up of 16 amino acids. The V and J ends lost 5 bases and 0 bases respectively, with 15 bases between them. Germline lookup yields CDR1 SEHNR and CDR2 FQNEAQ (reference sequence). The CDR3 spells CASSPPGLGSTDTQYF. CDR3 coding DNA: TGTGCCAGCAGCCCGCCGGGGTTGGGGAGCACAGATACGCAGTATTTT.

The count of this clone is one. In DNA form, the CDR3 reads TGTGCCAGCAGGGGGACAGCCGATGAAAAACTGTTTTTT. This gives the protein CASRGTADEKLFF. The rearrangement joins TRBV2 to TRBJ1-4; 7 positions match TRBD1. V shed 6 bases and J 6 bases; nucleotides not matched to a gene: 4. Germline V lookup: CDR1 SNHLY, CDR2 FYNNEI. This CDR3 comprises 13 residues.

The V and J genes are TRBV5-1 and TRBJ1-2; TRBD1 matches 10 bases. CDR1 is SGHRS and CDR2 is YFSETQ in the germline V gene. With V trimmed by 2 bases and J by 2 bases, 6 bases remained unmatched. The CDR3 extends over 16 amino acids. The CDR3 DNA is TGCGCCAGCAGCTTTGCAGGGACAGGGGTAAACTATGGCTACACCTTC. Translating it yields CASSFAGTGVNYGYTF.

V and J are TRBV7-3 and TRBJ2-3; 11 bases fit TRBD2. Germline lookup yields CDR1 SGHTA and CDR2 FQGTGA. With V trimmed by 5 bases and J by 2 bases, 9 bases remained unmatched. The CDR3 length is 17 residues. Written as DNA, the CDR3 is TGTGCCAGCAGCCAGGGACTAGCGGATCCCTACACAGATACGCAGTATTTT. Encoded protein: CASSQGLADPYTDTQYF. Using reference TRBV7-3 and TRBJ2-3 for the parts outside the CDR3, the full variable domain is GAGVSQTPSNKVTEKGKYVELRCDPISGHTALYWYRQSLGQGPEFLIYFQGTGAADDSGLPNDRFFAVRPEGSVSTLKIQRTERGDSAVYLCASSQGLADPYTDTQYFGPGTRLTVL.

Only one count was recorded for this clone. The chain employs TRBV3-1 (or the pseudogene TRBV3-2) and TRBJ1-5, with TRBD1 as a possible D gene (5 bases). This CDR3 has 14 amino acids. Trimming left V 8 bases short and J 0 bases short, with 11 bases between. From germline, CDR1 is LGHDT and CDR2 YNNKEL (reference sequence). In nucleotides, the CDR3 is TGTGCCAGCTCCGGACATCTTAGCAATCAGCCCCAGCATTTT. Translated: CASSGHLSNQPQHF.

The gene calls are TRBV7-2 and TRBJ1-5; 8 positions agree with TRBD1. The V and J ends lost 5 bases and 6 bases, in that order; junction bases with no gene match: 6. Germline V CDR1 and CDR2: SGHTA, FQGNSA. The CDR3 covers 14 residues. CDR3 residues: CASSTTGGSQPQHF. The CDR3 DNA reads TGTGCCAGCAGCACCACAGGGGGGAGTCAGCCCCAGCATTTT.

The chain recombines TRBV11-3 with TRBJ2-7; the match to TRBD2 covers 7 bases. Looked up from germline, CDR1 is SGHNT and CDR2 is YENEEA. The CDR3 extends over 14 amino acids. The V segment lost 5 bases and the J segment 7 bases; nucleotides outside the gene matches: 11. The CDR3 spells CASSPLGGSREQYV. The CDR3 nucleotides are TGTGCCAGCAGCCCCCTCGGGGGGTCGCGAGAGCAGTACGTC.

The CDR3 loop reads CASSLVAYSNQPQHF. The CDR3 region has the DNA TGTGCCAGCAGCTTGGTCGCGTATAGCAATCAGCCCCAGCATTTT. The chain is built from TRBV5-5 and TRBJ1-5, with D unclear. Trimming left V 0 bases short and J 0 bases short, with 7 bases between. The CDR3 loop spans 15 amino acids. Germline CDR1 reads SGHKS; CDR2 reads YYEKEE (reference sequence).